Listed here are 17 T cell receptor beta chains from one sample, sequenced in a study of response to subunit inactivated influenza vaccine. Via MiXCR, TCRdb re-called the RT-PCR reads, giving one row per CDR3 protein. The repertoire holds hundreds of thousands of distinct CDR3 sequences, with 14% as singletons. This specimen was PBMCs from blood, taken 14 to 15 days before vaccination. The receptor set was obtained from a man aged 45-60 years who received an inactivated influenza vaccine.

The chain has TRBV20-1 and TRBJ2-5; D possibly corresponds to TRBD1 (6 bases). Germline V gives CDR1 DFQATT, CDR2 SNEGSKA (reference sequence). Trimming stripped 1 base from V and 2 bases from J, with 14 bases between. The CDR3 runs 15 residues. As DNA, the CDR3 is TGCAGTGCTAGAGCTGTAACAGGGCAACAAGAGACCCAGTACTTC. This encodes CSARAVTGQQETQYF.

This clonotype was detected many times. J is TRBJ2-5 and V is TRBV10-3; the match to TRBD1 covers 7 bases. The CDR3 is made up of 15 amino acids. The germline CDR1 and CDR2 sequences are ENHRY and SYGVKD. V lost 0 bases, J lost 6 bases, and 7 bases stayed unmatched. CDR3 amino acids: CAISESSGTVKTQYF. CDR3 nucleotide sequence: TGTGCCATCAGTGAGTCTTCGGGGACAGTGAAGACCCAGTACTTC.

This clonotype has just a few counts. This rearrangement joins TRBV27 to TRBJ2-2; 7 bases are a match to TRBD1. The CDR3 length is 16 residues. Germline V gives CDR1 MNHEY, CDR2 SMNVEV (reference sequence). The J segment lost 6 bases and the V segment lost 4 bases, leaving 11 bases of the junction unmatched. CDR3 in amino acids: CASSYKRDREPGELFF. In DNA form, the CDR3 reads TGTGCCAGCAGTTACAAACGTGACAGGGAGCCCGGGGAGCTGTTTTTT.

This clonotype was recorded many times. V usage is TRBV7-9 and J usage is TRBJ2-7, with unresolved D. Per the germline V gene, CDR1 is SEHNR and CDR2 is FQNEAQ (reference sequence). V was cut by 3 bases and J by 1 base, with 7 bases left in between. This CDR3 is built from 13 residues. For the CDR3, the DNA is TGTGCCAGCAGCTTTGCCGGGTCCTACGAGCAGTACTTC. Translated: CASSFAGSYEQYF.

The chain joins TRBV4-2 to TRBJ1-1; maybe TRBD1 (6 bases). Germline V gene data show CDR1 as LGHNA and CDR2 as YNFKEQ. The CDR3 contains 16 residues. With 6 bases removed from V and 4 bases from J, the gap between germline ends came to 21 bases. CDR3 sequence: CASSSLGAGAGTEAFF. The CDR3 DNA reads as TGTGCCAGCAGTTCTCTTGGGGCAGGGGCGGGCACTGAAGCTTTCTTT.

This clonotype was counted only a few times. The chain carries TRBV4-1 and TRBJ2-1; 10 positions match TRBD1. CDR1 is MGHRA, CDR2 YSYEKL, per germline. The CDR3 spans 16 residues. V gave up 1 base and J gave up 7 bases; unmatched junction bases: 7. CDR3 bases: TGCGCCAGCAGCCAAGGGACAGGGGGGACAACTAATGAGCAGTTCTTC. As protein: CASSQGTGGTTNEQFF.

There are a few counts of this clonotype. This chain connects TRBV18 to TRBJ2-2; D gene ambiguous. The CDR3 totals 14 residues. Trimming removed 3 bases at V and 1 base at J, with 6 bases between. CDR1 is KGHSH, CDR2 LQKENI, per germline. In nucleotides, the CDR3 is TGTGCCAGCTCACCGCCACAGAACACCGGGGAGCTGTTTTTT. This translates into CASSPPQNTGELFF.

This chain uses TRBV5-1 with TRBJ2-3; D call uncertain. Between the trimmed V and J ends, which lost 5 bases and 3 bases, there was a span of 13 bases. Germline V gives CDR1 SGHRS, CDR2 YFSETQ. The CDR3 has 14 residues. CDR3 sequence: CASRSWSATDTQYF. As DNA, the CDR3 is TGCGCCAGCAGGAGCTGGTCGGCGACAGATACGCAGTATTTT. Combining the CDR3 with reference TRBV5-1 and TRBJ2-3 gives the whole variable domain KAGVTQTPRYLIKTRGQQVTLSCSPISGHRSVSWYQQTPGQGLQFLFEYFSETQRNKGNFPGRFSGRQFSNSRSEMNVSTLELGDSALYLCASRSWSATDTQYFGPGTRLTVL.

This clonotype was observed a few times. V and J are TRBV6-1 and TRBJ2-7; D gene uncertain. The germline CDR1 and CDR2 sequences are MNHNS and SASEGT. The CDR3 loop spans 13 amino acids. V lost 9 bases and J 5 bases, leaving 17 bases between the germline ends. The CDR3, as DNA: TGTGCCAGTACGGACGGTCGAGGCAACGAGCAGTACTTC. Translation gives CASTDGRGNEQYF.

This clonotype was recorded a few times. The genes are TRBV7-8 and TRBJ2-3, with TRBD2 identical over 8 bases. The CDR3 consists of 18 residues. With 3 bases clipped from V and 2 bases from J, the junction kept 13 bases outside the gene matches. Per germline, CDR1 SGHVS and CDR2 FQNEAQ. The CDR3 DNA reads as TGTGCCAGCAGCTTCAGCGGGGATAGCGGGATTTTCACAGATACGCAGTATTTT. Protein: CASSFSGDSGIFTDTQYF.

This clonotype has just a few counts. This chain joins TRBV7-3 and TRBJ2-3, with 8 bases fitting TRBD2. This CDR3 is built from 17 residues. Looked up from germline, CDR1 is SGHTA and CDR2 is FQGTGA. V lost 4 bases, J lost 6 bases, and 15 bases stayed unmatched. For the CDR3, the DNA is TGTGCCAGCAGCTCCAGTCGGGGGGGAGGGCCCTCGGATACGCAGTATTTT. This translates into CASSSSRGGGPSDTQYF.

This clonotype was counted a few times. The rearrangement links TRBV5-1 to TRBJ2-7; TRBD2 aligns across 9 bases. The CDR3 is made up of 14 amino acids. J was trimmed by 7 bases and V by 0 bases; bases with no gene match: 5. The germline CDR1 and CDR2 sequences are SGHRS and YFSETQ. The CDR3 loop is CASSLEAGGKEQYF. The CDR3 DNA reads TGCGCCAGCAGCTTGGAGGCGGGGGGGAAAGAGCAGTACTTC.

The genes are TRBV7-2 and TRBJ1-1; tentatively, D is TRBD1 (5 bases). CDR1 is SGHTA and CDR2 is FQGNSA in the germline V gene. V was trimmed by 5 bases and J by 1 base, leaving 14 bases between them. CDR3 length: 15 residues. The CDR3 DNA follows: TGTGCCAGCAGCACGCGGGGCCCTTCGAACACTGAAGCTTTCTTT. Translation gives CASSTRGPSNTEAFF.

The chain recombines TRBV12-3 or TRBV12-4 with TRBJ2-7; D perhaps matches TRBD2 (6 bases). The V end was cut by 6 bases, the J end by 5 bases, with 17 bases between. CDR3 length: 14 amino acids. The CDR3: CASSMRWGDHEQYF. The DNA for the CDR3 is TGTGCCAGCAGCATGAGATGGGGGGACCACGAGCAGTACTTC.

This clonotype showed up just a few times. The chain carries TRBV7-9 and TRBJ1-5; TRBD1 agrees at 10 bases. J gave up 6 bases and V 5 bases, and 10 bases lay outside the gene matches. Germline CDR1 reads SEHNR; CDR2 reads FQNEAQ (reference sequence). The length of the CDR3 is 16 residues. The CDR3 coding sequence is TGTGCCAGCAGCCCCGAGACAGGGGGCGTAACTCAGCCCCAGCATTTT. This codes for CASSPETGGVTQPQHF.

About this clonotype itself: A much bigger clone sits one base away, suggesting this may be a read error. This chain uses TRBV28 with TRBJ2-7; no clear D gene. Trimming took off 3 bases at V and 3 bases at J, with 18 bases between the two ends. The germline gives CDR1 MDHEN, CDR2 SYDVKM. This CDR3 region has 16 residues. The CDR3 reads CASSFASSDVIYEQYF. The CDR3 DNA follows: TGTGCCAGCAGTTTCGCCTCCAGCGATGTGATCTACGAGCAGTACTTC.

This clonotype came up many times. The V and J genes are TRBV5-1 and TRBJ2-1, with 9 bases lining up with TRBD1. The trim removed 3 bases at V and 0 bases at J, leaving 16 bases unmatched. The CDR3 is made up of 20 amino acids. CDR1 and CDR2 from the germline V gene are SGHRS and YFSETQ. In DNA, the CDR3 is TGCGCCAGCAGCTCCTCGTATGGGACAGGGCAGATTAGCTCCTACAATGAGCAGTTCTTC. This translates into CASSSSYGTGQISSYNEQFF.